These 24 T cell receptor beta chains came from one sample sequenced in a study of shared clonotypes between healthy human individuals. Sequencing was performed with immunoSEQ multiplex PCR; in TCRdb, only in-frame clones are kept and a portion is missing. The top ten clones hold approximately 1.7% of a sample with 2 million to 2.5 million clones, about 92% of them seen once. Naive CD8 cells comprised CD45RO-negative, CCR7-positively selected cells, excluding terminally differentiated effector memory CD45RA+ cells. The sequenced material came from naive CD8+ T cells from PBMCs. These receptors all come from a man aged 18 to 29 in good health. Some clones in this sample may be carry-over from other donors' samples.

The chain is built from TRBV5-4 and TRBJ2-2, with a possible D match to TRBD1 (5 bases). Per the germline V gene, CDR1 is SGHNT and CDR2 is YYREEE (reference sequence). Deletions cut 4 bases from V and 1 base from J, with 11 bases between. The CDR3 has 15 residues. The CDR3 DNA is TGTGCCAGCAGCCCAGGGCAGGAGAACACCGGGGAGCTGTTTTTT. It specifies CASSPGQENTGELFF. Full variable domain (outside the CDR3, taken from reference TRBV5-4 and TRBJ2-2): ETGVTQSPTHLIKTRGQQVTLRCSSQSGHNTVSWYQQALGQGPQFIFQYYREEENGRGNFPPRFSGLQFPNYSSELNVNALELDDSALYLCASSPGQENTGELFFGEGSRLTVL.

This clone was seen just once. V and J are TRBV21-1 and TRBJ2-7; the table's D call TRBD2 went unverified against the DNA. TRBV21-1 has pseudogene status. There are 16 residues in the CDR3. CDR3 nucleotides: TGTGCCAGCAGCAGACGCTCCGGGACTAGTACCATCGAGCAGTACTTC. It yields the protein CASSRRSGTSTIEQYF.

DNA for the CDR3: TGTGCCAGCAGCTTTGGGGGTTACTACGAGCAGTACTTC. It codes for CASSFGGYYEQYF. The chain uses TRBV5-8 and TRBJ2-7, with D tentatively TRBD1 or TRBD2 (5 bases each). This CDR3 has 13 residues. Germline CDR1 SGHTS, CDR2 YDEGEE. V lost 2 bases and J lost 3, with 9 bases in between. Together with reference TRBV5-8 and TRBJ2-7, the CDR3 gives the full variable domain: EAGVTQSPTHLIKTRGQQATLRCSPISGHTSVYWYQQALGLGLQFLLWYDEGEERNRGNFPPRFSGRQFPNYSSELNVNALELEDSALYLCASSFGGYYEQYFGPGTRLTVT.

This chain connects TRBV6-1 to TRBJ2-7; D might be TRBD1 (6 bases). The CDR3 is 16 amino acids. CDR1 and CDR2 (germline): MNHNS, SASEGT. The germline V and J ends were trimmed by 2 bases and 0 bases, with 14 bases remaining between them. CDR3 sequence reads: CASSERTRDNSYEQYF. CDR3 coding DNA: TGTGCCAGCAGTGAACGTACTCGGGACAACTCCTACGAGCAGTACTTC.

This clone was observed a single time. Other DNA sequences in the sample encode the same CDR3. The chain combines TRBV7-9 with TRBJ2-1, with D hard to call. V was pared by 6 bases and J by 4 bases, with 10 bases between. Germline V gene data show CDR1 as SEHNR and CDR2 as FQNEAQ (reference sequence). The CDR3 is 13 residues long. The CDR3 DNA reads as TGTGCCAGCAGTGCTGGCGGTTACAATGAGCAGTTCTTC. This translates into CASSAGGYNEQFF.

DNA of the CDR3: TGCGCCAGCAGCCAAGATGCGGCCAACTACAATGAGCAGTTCTTC. The encoded protein is CASSQDAANYNEQFF. The chain uses TRBV4-3 and TRBJ2-1; no clear D. Trimming cost V 0 bases and J 3 bases, with 9 bases left between them. This CDR3 has 15 amino acids. Germline V gene lookup returns CDR1 LGHNA and CDR2 YSLEER.

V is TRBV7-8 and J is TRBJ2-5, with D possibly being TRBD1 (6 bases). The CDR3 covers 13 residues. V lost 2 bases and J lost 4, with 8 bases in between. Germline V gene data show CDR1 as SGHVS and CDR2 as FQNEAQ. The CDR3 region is CASSLYRAETQYF. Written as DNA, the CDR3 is TGTGCCAGCAGCTTATACAGGGCAGAGACCCAGTACTTC.

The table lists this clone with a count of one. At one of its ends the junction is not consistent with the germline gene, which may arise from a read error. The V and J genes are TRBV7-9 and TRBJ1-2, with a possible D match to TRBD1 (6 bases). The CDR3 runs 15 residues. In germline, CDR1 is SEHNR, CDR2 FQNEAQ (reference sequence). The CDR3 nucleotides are TGTACCAGCAGCTTCCTGACAGGTCCTGACTATGGCTACACCTTC. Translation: CTSSFLTGPDYGYTF. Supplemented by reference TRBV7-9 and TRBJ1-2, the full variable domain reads DTGVSQNPRHKITKRGQNVTFRCDPISEHNRLYWYRQTLGQGPEFLTYFQNEAQLEKSRLLSDRFSAERPKGSFSTLEIQRTEQGDSAMYLCTSSFLTGPDYGYTFGSGTRLTVV.

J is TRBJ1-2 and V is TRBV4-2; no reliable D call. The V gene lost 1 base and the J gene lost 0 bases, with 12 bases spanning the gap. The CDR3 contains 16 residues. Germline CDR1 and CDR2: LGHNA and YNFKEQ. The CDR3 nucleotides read TGTGCCAGCAGCCAAGGGGCGGGGATCGCTAACTATGGCTACACCTTC. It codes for CASSQGAGIANYGYTF.

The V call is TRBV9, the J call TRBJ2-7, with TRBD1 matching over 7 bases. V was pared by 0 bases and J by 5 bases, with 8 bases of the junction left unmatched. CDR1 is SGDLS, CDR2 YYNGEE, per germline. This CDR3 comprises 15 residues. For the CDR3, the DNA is TGTGCCAGCAGCGTAGGTGGGCAGGGGGTACACGAGCAGTACTTC. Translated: CASSVGGQGVHEQYF.

The CDR3 coding sequence is TGCGCCAGCAGCCAAGTGGGAGTTGGGGAGACCCAGTACTTC. As protein: CASSQVGVGETQYF. V is TRBV4-1 and J is TRBJ2-5, with D maybe TRBD2 (5 bases). CDR1 and CDR2 from the germline V gene are MGHRA and YSYEKL. The V end lost 1 base, the J end lost 5 bases, and 11 bases lay between the germline ends. The CDR3 length is 14 residues.

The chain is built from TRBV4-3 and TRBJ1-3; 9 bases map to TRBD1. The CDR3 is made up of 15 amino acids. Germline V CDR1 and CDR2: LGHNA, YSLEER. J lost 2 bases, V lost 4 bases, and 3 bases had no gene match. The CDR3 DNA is TGCGCCAGCAGCCTGGACAGGGGCGCTGGAAACACCATATATTTT. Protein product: CASSLDRGAGNTIYF.

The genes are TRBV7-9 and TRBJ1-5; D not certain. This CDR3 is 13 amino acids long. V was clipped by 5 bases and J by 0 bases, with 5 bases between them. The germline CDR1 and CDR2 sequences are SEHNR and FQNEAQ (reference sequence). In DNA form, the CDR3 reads TGTGCCAGCAGCCAAAATAGCAATCAGCCCCAGCATTTT. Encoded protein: CASSQNSNQPQHF.

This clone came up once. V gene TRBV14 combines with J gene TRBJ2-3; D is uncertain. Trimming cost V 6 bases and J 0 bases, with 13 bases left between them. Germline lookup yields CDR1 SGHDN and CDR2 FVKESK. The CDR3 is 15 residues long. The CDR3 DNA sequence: TGTGCCAGCAGTGATGGCTGGTTTAGCACAGATACGCAGTATTTT. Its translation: CASSDGWFSTDTQYF.

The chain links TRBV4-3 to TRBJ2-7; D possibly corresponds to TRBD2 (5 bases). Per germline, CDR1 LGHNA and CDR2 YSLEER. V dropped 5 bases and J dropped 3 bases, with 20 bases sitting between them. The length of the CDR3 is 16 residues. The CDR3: CASSEASRGPLYEQYF. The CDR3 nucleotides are TGCGCCAGCAGCGAAGCATCGAGAGGGCCGCTCTACGAGCAGTACTTC.

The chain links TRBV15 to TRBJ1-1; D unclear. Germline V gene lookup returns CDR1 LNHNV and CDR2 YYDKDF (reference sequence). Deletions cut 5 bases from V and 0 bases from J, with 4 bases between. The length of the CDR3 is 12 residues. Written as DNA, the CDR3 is TGTGCCACCAGCGCGGTGAACACTGAAGCTTTCTTT. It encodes CATSAVNTEAFF.

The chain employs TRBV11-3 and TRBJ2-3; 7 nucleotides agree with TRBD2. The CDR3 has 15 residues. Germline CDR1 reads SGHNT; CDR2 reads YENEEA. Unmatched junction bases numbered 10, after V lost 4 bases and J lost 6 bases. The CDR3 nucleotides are TGTGCCAGCAGCTCGAACGTGGGAGGGCCGGATACGCAGTATTTT. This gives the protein CASSSNVGGPDTQYF.

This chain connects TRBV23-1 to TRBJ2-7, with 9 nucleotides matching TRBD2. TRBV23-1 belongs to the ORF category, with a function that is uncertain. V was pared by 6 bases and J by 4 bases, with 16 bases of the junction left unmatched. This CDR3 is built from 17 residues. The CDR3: CASRSRASGINGYEQYF. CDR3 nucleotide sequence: TGCGCCAGCAGGAGTAGGGCTAGCGGGATAAATGGGTACGAGCAGTACTTC.

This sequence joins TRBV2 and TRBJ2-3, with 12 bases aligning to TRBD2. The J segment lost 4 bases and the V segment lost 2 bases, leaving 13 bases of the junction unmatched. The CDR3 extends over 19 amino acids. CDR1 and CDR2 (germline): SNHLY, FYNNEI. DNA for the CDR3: TGTGCCAGCAGTGAACTCGAAGGGCTAGCGGGAGGGCCCGCAGATACGCAGTATTTT. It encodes CASSELEGLAGGPADTQYF.

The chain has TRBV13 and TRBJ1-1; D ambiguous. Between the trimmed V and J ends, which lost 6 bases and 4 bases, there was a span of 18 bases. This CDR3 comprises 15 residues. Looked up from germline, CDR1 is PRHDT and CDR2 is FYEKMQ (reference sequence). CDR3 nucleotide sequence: TGTGCCAGCAGTCTCTACCCTCCGGGCGGCACTGAAGCTTTCTTT. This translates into CASSLYPPGGTEAFF. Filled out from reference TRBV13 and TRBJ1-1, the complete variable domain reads AAGVIQSPRHLIKEKRETATLKCYPIPRHDTVYWYQQGPGQDPQFLISFYEKMQSDKGSIPDRFSAQQFSDYHSELNMSSLELGDSALYFCASSLYPPGGTEAFFGQGTRLTVV.

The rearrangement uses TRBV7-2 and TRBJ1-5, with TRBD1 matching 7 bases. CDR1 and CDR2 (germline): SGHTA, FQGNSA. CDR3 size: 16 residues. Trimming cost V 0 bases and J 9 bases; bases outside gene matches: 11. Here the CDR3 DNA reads TGTGCCAGCAGCTTAGCATCGGGACAGCCTGGCTCGCCCCAGCATTTT. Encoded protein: CASSLASGQPGSPQHF. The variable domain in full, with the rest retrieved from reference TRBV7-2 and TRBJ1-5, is GAGVSQSPSNKVTEKGKDVELRCDPISGHTALYWYRQSLGQGLEFLIYFQGNSAPDKSGLPSDRFSAERTGGSVSTLTIQRTQQEDSAVYLCASSLASGQPGSPQHFGDGTRLSIL.

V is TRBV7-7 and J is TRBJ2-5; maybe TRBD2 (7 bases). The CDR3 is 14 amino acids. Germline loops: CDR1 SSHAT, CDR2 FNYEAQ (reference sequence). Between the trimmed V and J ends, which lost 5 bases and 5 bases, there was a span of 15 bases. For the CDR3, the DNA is TGTGCCAGCAGCCCTTGGGGGGGGCGGGAGACCCAGTACTTC. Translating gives CASSPWGGRETQYF.

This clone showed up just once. Here the CDR3 reads CASSLEGRPVNEQFF. The CDR3 nucleotides read TGTGCCAGCAGCTTAGAGGGCAGGCCCGTCAATGAGCAGTTCTTC. V is TRBV13 and J is TRBJ2-1; D unresolved. Looked up from germline, CDR1 is PRHDT and CDR2 is FYEKMQ (reference sequence). The CDR3 loop spans 15 amino acids. V lost 1 base and J lost 6, with 13 bases in between.

The CDR3: CASSLSWAGRSDGYTF. Written as DNA, the CDR3 is TGTGCCAGCAGTTTGTCCTGGGCAGGGAGGTCGGATGGCTACACCTTC. The rearrangement links TRBV27 to TRBJ1-2; D is perhaps TRBD1 (5 bases). The CDR3 is 16 residues long. V lost 3 bases, J lost 6 bases, and 20 bases lay in between. Per germline, CDR1 MNHEY and CDR2 SMNVEV (reference sequence).